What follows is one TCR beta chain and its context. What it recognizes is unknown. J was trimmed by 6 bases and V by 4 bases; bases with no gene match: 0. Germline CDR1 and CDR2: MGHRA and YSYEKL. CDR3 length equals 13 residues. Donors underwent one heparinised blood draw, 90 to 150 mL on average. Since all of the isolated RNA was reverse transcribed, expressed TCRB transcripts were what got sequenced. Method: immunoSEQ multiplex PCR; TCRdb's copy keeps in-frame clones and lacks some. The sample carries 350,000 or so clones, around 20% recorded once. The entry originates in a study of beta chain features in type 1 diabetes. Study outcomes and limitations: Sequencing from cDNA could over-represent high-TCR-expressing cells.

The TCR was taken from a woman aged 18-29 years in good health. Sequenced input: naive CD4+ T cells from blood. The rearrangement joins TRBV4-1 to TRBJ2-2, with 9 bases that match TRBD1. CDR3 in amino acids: CASSRTGAGELFF. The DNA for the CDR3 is TGCGCCAGCAGCCGGACAGGGGCCGGGGAGCTGTTTTTT.